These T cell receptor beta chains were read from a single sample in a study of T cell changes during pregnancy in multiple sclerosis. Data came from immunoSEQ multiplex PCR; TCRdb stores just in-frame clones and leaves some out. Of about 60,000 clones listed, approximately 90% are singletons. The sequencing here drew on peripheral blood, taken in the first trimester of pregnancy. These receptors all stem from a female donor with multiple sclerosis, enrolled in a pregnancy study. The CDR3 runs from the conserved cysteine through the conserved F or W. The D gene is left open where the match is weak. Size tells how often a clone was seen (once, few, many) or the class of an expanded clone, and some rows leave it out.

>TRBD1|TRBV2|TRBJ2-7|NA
CASSALRTGNEQYF
TGTGCCAGCAGTGCTCTTCGGACAGGTAACGAGCAGTACTTC
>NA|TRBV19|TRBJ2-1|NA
CASTYTGGTGPTFEQFF
TGTGCCAGTACCTATACGGGGGGGACAGGGCCTACGTTTGAGCAGTTCTTC
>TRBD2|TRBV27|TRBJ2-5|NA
CASRDRWAGGPEETQYF
TGTGCCAGCAGGGATAGATGGGCGGGAGGGCCAGAAGAGACCCAGTACTTC
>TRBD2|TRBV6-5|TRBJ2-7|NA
CASRRLAGDYEQYF
TGTGCCAGCAGGCGACTAGCGGGAGACTACGAGCAGTACTTC
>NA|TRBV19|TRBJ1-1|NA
CASSTRSQVLGTEAFF
TGTGCCAGTAGCACCCGATCACAGGTTCTGGGCACTGAAGCTTTCTTT
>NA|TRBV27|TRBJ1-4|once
CASKGVKLFF
TGTGCCAGCAAAGGGGTGAAACTGTTTTTT
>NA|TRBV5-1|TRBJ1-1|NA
CASSQNRVKNTEAFF
TGCGCCAGCAGCCAAAACAGGGTAAAGAACACTGAAGCTTTCTTT
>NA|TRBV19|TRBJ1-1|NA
CASSPRQEKNTEAFF
TGTGCCAGTAGTCCTCGACAGGAGAAGAACACTGAAGCTTTCTTT
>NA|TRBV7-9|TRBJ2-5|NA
CASSLVGGGSQETQYF
TGTGCCAGCAGCTTAGTCGGCGGGGGCTCCCAAGAGACCCAGTACTTC
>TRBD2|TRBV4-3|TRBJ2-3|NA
CASSQEIAGGPDTQYF
TGCGCCAGCAGCCAAGAAATAGCGGGAGGGCCGGATACGCAGTATTTT
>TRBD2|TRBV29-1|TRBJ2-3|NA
CSVGAGATDTQYF
TGCAGCGTTGGAGCGGGAGCCACAGATACGCAGTATTTT
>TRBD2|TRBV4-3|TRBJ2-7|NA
CASSQDLAGGLNEQYF
TGCGCCAGCAGCCAAGATTTGGCGGGAGGGCTGAACGAGCAGTACTTC
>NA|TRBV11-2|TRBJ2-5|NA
CASSSTRARGGQETQYF
TGTGCCAGCAGCTCAACAAGGGCGAGGGGGGGGCAAGAGACCCAGTACTTC
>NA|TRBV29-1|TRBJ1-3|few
CSVVGGSDGNTIYF
TGCAGCGTTGTGGGGGGGAGTGATGGAAACACCATATATTTT
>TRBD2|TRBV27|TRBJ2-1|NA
CASSLLTPGTSGRSYNEQFF
TGTGCCAGCAGTTTATTGACCCCCGGGACTAGCGGGAGGTCGTACAATGAGCAGTTCTTC
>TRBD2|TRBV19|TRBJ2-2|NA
CASIAGANTGELFF
TGTGCCAGTATTGCGGGAGCGAACACCGGGGAGCTGTTTTTT
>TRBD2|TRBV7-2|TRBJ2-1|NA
CASSFLSSGTNEQFF
TGTGCCAGCAGCTTTCTGTCTAGCGGGACCAATGAGCAGTTCTTC
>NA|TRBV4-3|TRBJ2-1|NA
CASSQDATSSYNEQFF
TGCGCCAGCAGCCAAGATGCGACAAGCTCCTACAATGAGCAGTTCTTC
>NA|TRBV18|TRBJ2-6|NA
CASSLDTGANVLTF
TGTGCCAGCTCACTTGACACTGGGGCCAACGTCCTGACTTTC
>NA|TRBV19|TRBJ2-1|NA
CASSMIAAMWQFF
TGTGCCAGTAGTATGATAGCGGCGATGTGGCAGTTCTTC
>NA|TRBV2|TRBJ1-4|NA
CASSDYRVVGTNEKLFF
TGTGCCAGCAGTGATTACAGGGTGGTGGGTACTAATGAAAAACTGTTTTTT
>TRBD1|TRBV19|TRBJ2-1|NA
CASSRGRDRGRTEQFF
TGTGCCAGTAGCCGCGGGAGGGACAGGGGGCGCACTGAGCAGTTCTTC
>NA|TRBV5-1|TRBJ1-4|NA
CASSLEAVALREKLFF
TGCGCCAGCAGCTTGGAGGCAGTAGCTTTGCGGGAAAAACTGTTTTTT
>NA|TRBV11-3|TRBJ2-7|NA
CASSRTTFYEQYF
TGTGCCAGCAGCCGGACTACCTTCTACGAGCAGTACTTC
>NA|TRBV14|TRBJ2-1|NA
CASSQWGGSRSYNEQFF
TGTGCCAGCAGCCAATGGGGCGGATCCCGCTCCTACAATGAGCAGTTCTTC
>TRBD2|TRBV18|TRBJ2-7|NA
CASSAQPAGGYYEQYF
TGTGCCAGCTCAGCCCAGCCAGCGGGAGGGTACTACGAGCAGTACTTC
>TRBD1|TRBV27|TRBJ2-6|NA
CASRGDRDLGANVLTF
TGTGCCAGCCGAGGGGACAGGGATCTCGGGGCCAACGTCCTGACTTTC
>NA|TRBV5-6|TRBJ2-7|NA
CASSLRDTYEQYF
TGTGCCAGCAGCTTGCGGGATACCTACGAGCAGTACTTC
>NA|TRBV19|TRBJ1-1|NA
CASSIGLRTGEAFF
TGTGCCAGTAGTATAGGACTGCGAACTGGAGAAGCTTTCTTT
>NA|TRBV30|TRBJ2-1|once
CAWSVLSGNEQFF
TGTGCCTGGAGTGTACTTTCTGGCAATGAGCAGTTCTTC
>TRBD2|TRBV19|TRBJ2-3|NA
CASSIGGSTTDTQYF
TGTGCCAGTAGTATTGGCGGGAGTACCACAGATACGCAGTATTTT
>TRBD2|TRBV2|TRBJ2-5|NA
CASTGGTLTSETQYF
TGTGCCAGCACCGGGGGGACGCTGACCTCTGAGACCCAGTACTTC
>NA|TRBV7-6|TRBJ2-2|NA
CASSSLAGQTNTGELFF
TGTGCCAGCAGCTCCCTGGCGGGACAGACGAACACCGGGGAGCTGTTTTTT
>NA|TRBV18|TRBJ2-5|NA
CASSPAGTQETQYF
TGTGCCAGCTCACCAGCGGGGACCCAAGAGACCCAGTACTTC
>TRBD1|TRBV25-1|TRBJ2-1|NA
CASRPTGWNEQFF
TGTGCCAGCAGACCGACAGGGTGGAATGAGCAGTTCTTC
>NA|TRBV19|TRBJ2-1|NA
CASSIDRDEQFF
TGTGCCAGTAGTATAGATCGCGATGAGCAGTTCTTC
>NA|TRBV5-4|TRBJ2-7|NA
CASSLGSRGYEQYF
TGTGCCAGCAGCTTGGGGTCCAGGGGCTACGAGCAGTACTTC